This entry is about one TCR beta chain. Its cognate antigen is unknown. Both 60 Vbeta primers and 13 Jbeta primers went into the PCR. The table came from immunoSEQ multiplex PCR; TCRdb's copy has only in-frame clones and leaves some out. The sample lists 110,000 or so clones, roughly four fifths seen once, with more than 15% in the top ten. This sample is drawn from a study of cytomegalovirus exposure and HLA in healthy donors. Study-level information: HLA-typed donors were the source of 80 million to 90 million unique TCRs, which an early data release held. Study outcomes and limitations: Researchers counted 180 or so TCR beta chains as cytomegalovirus-associated. Most of the TCR beta V segments (in an earlier analysis) were productive either about 87% or about 30% of the time. A classifier reportedly called cytomegalovirus status with high sensitivity and specificity.

CDR1 and CDR2 (germline): SNHLY, FYNNEI. Trimming pared 7 bases from V and 4 bases from J, leaving 14 bases between. The CDR3 is 14 amino acids. This receptor was obtained from a man over 45 in good health and CMV-seropositive. Sample: PBMCs. The rearrangement uses TRBV2 and TRBJ1-5; tentatively, D is TRBD1 (6 bases). The CDR3 DNA sequence: TGTGCCAGCACTTTGACAGGCCGAAATCAGCCCCAGCATTTT. Amino acids: CASTLTGRNQPQHF. Together with reference TRBV2 and TRBJ1-5, the CDR3 gives the full variable domain: EPEVTQTPSHQVTQMGQEVILRCVPISNHLYFYWYRQILGQKVEFLVSFYNNEISEKSEIFDDQFSVERPDGSNFTLKIRSTKLEDSAMYFCASTLTGRNQPQHFGDGTRLSIL.